This TCR beta chain was retrieved from a study of blood T cell repertoires in COVID-19. About the study: Researchers got acute and convalescent COVID-19 samples from the United States, Italy and Spain. The cDNA or gDNA used as material had been derived from T cells, B-cell-depleted T cells, or PBMCs.

Under the authors' procedure: Estimation of nucleated cell counts was performed using reference gene primer amplification. Libraries were prepared by immunoSEQ multiplex PCR; TCRdb keeps only in-frame clonotypes and omits some of them. V and J calls plus clone size are reproduced from that table; the DNA served to infer D and trimming. The sample has under 250,000 clones; around 83% are singletons. Germline CDR1 is DFQATT and CDR2 is SNEGSKA (reference sequence). The V end was cut by 3 bases, the J end by 8 bases, with 20 bases between. The CDR3 totals 15 residues. Sequencing used peripheral blood. This clonotype originated in a man aged 45-65 years with active or convalescent COVID-19. The chain uses TRBV20-1 and TRBJ2-1, with D perhaps TRBD2 (7 bases). Written as DNA, the CDR3 is TGCAGTGCTAGTTCACTAGCAAAAGGGGGGGATGAGCAGTTCTTC. This gives the protein CSASSLAKGGDEQFF.